Following are 12 T cell receptor beta chains from one sample sequenced in a study of T cell changes during pregnancy in multiple sclerosis. The table came from immunoSEQ multiplex PCR; TCRdb's copy has only in-frame clones and leaves some out. The table lists 50,000 to 75,000 clones, about 93% of them singletons. The sequencing used CD8+ T cells from peripheral blood mononuclear cells, collected in the third trimester of pregnancy. These receptors originate from a female donor with multiple sclerosis, enrolled in a pregnancy study.

The V and J genes are TRBV4-1 and TRBJ2-7; tentatively, D is TRBD2 (5 bases). CDR3 length: 17 amino acids. Between the trimmed V and J ends, which lost 1 base and 2 bases, there was a span of 18 bases. The germline CDR1 and CDR2 sequences are MGHRA and YSYEKL. CDR3 coding DNA: TGCGCCAGCAGCCAAGGGCTTTTGGGAGACCTTACCTACGAGCAGTACTTC. As protein: CASSQGLLGDLTYEQYF.

This chain links TRBV4-1 with TRBJ2-7; D is undetermined. CDR1 MGHRA and CDR2 YSYEKL come from the germline V gene. V shed 4 bases and J shed 4 bases, with 11 bases lying between them. CDR3 length equals 13 residues. CDR3 loop: CASSPILDYEQYF. The DNA for the CDR3 is TGCGCCAGCAGCCCAATATTAGATTACGAGCAGTACTTC.

The chain combines TRBV27 with TRBJ2-7, with TRBD1 as a possible D gene (6 bases). Per germline, CDR1 MNHEY and CDR2 SMNVEV (reference sequence). The CDR3 is made up of 15 amino acids. The V end was cut by 3 bases, the J end by 6 bases, with 18 bases between. As DNA, the CDR3 is TGTGCCAGCAGTTTGGGTGGGGGCGCGGGTGCCGAGCAGTACTTC. Amino acid sequence: CASSLGGGAGAEQYF.

The chain recombines TRBV6-1 with TRBJ2-2; 7 nucleotides line up with TRBD1. Germline loops: CDR1 MNHNS, CDR2 SASEGT. CDR3 length: 18 residues. Losses at the gene ends were 1 base for V and 2 bases for J; bases not matched to a gene: 10. Here the CDR3 reads CASSEGGTQGVNTGELFF. For the CDR3, the DNA is TGTGCCAGCAGTGAAGGGGGGACGCAGGGGGTAAACACCGGGGAGCTGTTTTTT.

V is TRBV6-5 and J is TRBJ2-1, with 8 bases lining up with TRBD1. Germline-derived CDR1 and CDR2 are MNHEY and SVGAGI. The V and J ends lost 0 bases and 5 bases, in that order; junction bases with no gene match: 3. The CDR3 totals 15 residues. The CDR3 spells CASSYSSGGHNEQFF. The DNA of the CDR3 is TGTGCCAGCAGTTACTCTTCAGGGGGCCACAATGAGCAGTTCTTC.

The chain recombines TRBV6-1 with TRBJ2-5; tentatively, D is TRBD2 (5 bases). This CDR3 has 16 amino acids. Trimming took 1 base from V and 5 from J, leaving 17 bases between them. Germline CDR1 and CDR2: MNHNS and SASEGT. In DNA form, the CDR3 reads TGTGCCAGCAGTGAAGATCGAGCGGCCCTCTCTGAGACCCAGTACTTC. It translates to CASSEDRAALSETQYF.

This sequence joins TRBV5-6 and TRBJ2-1; tentatively, D is TRBD2 (7 bases). The CDR3 contains 13 residues. Germline lookup yields CDR1 SGHDT and CDR2 YYEEEE. Trimming removed 4 bases from V and 6 bases from J, with 11 bases in between. The CDR3 DNA reads as TGTGCCAGCAGCGCGGGGGCCCGCAATGAGCAGTTCTTC. Translated, it gives CASSAGARNEQFF.

The V call is TRBV19, the J call TRBJ1-2, with a possible D match to TRBD1 (6 bases). The germline V gene has CDR1 LNHDA and CDR2 SQIVND (reference sequence). The CDR3 is 13 amino acids. Trimming removed 5 bases from V and 2 bases from J, with 9 bases in between. The CDR3 DNA follows: TGTGCCAGTAGTTCGGACAGCAACTATGGCTACACCTTC. This gives the protein CASSSDSNYGYTF.

The count of this clone is one. The J gene is TRBJ2-1, the V gene TRBV27; 8 bases align to TRBD1. Germline CDR1 MNHEY, CDR2 SMNVEV (reference sequence). The CDR3 covers 14 residues. V lost 6 bases and J lost 7; bases outside the gene matches: 8. The CDR3 reads CASSHRTGRNEQFF. The CDR3 bases are TGTGCCAGCAGCCATCGGACAGGGAGGAATGAGCAGTTCTTC.

CDR3 bases: TGCGCCAGCACTGTAGCGGGAGGTCCGCAAGAGACCCAGTACTTC. Translation gives CASTVAGGPQETQYF. V is TRBV10-2 and J is TRBJ2-5; 10 nucleotides agree with TRBD2. Germline trimming cut 7 bases from V and 2 bases from J; bases unmatched to any gene: 7. The CDR3 is 15 amino acids. Germline lookup yields CDR1 WSHSY and CDR2 SAAADI.

The gene calls are TRBV6-1 and TRBJ2-7, with 10 bases matching TRBD1. This CDR3 region has 17 residues. Losses at the gene ends were 1 base for V and 3 bases for J; bases not matched to a gene: 9. Germline lookup yields CDR1 MNHNS and CDR2 SASEGT. The CDR3 nucleotides are TGTGCCAGCAGTGAAGTGATTGACAGGGGGCATCGCTACGAGCAGTACTTC. Amino acid sequence: CASSEVIDRGHRYEQYF.

The chain recombines TRBV7-9 with TRBJ1-2; D is uncertain. V lost 2 bases and J 4 bases, leaving 11 bases between the germline ends. The CDR3 runs 14 residues. Germline CDR1 and CDR2: SEHNR and FQNEAQ (reference sequence). The CDR3 nucleotides read TGTGCCAGCAGCTTACCAGGCCTTCGCTATGGCTACACCTTC. It encodes CASSLPGLRYGYTF.